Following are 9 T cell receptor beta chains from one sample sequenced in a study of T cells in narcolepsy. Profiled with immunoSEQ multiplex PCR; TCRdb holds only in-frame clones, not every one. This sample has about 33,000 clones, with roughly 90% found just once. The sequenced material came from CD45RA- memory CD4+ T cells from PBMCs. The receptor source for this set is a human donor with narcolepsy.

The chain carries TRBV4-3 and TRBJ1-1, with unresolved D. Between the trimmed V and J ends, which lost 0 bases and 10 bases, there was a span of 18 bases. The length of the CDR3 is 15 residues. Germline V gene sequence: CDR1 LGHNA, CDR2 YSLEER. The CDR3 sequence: CASSQEGPRLAGAFF. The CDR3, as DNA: TGCGCCAGCAGCCAAGAGGGCCCTCGCCTTGCGGGAGCTTTCTTT.

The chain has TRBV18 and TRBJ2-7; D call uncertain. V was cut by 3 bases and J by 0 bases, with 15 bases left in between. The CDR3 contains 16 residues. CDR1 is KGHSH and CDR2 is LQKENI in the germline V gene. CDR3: CASSPLLDAASYEQYF. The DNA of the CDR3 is TGTGCCAGCTCACCCCTCCTCGACGCTGCCTCCTACGAGCAGTACTTC.

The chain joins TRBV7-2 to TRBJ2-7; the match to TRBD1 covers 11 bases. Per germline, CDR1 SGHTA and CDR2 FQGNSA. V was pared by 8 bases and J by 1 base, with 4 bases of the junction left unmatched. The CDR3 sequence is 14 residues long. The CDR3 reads CASLGTGGSYEQYF. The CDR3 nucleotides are TGTGCCAGCTTAGGGACAGGGGGGTCCTACGAGCAGTACTTC.

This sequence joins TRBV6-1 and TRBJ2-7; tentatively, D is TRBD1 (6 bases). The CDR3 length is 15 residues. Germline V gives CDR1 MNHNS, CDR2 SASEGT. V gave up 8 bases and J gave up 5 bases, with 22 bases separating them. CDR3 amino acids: CASRQGAQGFDEQYF. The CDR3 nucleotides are TGTGCCAGCCGACAAGGGGCCCAGGGGTTCGACGAGCAGTACTTC.

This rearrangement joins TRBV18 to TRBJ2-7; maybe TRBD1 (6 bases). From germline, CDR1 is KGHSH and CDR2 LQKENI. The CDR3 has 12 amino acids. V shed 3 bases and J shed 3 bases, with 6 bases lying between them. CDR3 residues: CASSPDSYEQYF. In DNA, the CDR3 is TGTGCCAGCTCACCGGACAGCTACGAGCAGTACTTC.

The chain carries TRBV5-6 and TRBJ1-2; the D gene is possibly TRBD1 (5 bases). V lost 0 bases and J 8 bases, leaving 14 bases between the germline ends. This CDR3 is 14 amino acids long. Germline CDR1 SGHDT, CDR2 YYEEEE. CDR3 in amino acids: CASSLEDKVGGYTF. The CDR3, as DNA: TGTGCCAGCAGCTTGGAGGACAAGGTGGGGGGCTACACCTTC.

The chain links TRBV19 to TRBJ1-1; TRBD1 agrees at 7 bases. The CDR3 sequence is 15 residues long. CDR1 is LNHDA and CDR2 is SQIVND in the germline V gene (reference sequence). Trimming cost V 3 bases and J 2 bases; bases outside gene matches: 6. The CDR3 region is CASSIDRAGNTEAFF. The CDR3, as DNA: TGTGCCAGTAGTATTGACAGGGCGGGAAACACTGAAGCTTTCTTT.

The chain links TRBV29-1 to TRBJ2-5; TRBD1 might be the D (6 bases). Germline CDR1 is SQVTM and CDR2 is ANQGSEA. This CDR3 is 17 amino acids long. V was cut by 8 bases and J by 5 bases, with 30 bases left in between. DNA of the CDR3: TGCAGCTTCACCTGGACGGTGGGGGCCTCAACCGGGGAGACCCAGTACTTC. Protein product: CSFTWTVGASTGETQYF.

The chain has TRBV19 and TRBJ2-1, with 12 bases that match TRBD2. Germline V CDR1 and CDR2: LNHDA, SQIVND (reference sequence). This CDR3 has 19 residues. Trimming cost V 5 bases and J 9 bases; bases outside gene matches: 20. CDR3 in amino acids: CASSLPRLAGARKNGEQFF. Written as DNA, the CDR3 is TGTGCCAGTAGTCTCCCTCGACTAGCGGGAGCACGCAAAAATGGTGAGCAGTTCTTC.